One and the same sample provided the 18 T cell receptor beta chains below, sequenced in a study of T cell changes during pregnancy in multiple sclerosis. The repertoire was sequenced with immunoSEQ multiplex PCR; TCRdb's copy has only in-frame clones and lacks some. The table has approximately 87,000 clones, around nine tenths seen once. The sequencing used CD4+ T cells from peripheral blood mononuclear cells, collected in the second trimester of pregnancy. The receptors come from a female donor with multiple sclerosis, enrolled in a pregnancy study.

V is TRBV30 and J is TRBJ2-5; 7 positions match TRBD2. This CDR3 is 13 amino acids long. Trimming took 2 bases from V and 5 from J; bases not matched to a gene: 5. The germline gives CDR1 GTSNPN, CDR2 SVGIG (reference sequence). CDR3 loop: CAWSSSGGETQYF. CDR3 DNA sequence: TGTGCCTGGAGTTCTAGCGGAGGGGAGACCCAGTACTTC.

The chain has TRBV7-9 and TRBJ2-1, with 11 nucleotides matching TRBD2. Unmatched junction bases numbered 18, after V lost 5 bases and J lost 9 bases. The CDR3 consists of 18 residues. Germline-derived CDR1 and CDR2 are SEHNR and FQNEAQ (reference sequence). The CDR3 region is CASSQKTRLAGWVGEQFF. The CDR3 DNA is TGTGCCAGCAGCCAAAAAACCCGACTAGCGGGATGGGTGGGTGAGCAGTTCTTC.

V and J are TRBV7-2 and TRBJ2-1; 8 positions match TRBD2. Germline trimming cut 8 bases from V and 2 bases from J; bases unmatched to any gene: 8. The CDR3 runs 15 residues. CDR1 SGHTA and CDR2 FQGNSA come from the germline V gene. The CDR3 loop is CASGRKRGPYNEQFF. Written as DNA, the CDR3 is TGTGCCAGCGGGCGGAAGCGGGGGCCCTACAATGAGCAGTTCTTC.

In DNA, the CDR3 is TGTGCCTCGTATCAACCCTCAGGGGGCCGGACTGAAGCTTTCTTT. This codes for CASYQPSGGRTEAFF. The J gene is TRBJ1-1, the V gene TRBV6-5; 8 nucleotides align to TRBD1. With V trimmed by 11 bases and J by 5 bases, 16 bases remained unmatched. Germline V gene lookup returns CDR1 MNHEY and CDR2 SVGAGI. The CDR3 covers 15 residues.

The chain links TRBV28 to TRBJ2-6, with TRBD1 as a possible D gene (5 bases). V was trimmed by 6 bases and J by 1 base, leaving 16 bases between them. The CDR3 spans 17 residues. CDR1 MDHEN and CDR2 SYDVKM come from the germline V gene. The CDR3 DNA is TGTGCCAGCAGGGGGCGGAACTACTCTTCTGGGGCCAACGTCCTGACTTTC. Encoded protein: CASRGRNYSSGANVLTF.

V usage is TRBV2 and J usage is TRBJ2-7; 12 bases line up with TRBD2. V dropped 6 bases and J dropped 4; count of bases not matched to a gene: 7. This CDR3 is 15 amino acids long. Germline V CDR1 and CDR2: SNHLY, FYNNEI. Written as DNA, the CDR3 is TGTGCCAGCAGAGCGACTAGCGGGAGTTCATACGAGCAGTACTTC. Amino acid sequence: CASRATSGSSYEQYF.

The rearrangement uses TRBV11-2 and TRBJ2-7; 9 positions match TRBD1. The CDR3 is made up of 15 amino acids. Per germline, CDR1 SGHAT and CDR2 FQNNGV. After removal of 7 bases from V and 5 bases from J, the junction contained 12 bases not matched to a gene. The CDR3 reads CASTQDDRGTDEQYF. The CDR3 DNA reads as TGTGCCAGCACCCAGGACGACAGGGGGACCGACGAGCAGTACTTC.

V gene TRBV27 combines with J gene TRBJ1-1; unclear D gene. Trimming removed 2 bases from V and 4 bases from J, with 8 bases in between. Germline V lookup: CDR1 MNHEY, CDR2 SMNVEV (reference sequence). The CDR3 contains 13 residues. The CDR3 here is CASSLGELTEAFF. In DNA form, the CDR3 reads TGTGCCAGCAGTTTAGGGGAGCTCACTGAAGCTTTCTTT.

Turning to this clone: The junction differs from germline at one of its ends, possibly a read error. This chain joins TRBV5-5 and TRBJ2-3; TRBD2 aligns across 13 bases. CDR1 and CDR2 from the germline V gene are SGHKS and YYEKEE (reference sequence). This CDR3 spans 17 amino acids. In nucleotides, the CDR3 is TGTGCCAGCAGTACCGGACTAGCGGGAGTCCTCACAGATACGCGGTATTTT. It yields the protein CASSTGLAGVLTDTRYF. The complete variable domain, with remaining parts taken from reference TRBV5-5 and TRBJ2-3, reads DAGVTQSPTHLIKTRGQQVTLRCSPISGHKSVSWYQQVLGQGPQFIFQYYEKEERGRGNFPDRFSARQFPNYSSELNVNALLLGDSALYLCASSTGLAGVLTDTRYFGPGTRLTVL.

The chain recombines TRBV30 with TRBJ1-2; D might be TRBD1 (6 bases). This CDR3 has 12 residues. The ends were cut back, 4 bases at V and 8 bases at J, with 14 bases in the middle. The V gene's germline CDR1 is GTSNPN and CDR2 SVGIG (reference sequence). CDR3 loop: CAWTVGQRGYTF. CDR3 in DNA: TGTGCCTGGACGGTTGGACAGAGAGGCTACACCTTC. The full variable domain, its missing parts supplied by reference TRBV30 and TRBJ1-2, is SQTIHQWPATLVQPVGSPLSLECTVEGTSNPNLYWYRQAAGRGLQLLFYSVGIGQISSEVPQNLSASRPQDRQFILSSKKLLLSDSGFYLCAWTVGQRGYTFGSGTRLTVV.

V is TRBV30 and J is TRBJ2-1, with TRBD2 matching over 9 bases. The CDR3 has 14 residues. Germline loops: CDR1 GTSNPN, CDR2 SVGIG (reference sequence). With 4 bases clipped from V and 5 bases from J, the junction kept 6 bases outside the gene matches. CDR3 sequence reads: CAWKGTSSNNEQFF. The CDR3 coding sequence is TGTGCCTGGAAGGGGACTAGCAGTAACAATGAGCAGTTCTTC. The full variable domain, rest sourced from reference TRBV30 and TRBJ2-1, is SQTIHQWPATLVQPVGSPLSLECTVEGTSNPNLYWYRQAAGRGLQLLFYSVGIGQISSEVPQNLSASRPQDRQFILSSKKLLLSDSGFYLCAWKGTSSNNEQFFGPGTRLTVL.

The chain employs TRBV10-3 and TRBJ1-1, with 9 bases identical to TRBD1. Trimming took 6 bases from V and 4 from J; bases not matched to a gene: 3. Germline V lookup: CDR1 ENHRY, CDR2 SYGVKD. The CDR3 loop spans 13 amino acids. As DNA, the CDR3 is TGTGCCATCAGGGGACAGGGATTCACTGAAGCTTTCTTT. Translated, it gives CAIRGQGFTEAFF.

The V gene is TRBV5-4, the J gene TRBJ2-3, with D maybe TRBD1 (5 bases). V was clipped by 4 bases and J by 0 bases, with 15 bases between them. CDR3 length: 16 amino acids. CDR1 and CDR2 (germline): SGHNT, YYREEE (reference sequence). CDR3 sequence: CASSLVGALSTDTQYF. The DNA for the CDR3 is TGTGCCAGCAGCCTCGTAGGGGCTCTAAGCACAGATACGCAGTATTTT.

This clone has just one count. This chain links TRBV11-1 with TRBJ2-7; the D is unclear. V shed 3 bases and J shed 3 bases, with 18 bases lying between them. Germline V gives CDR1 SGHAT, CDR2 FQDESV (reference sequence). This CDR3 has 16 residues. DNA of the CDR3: TGTGCCAGCAGCTTGCGGAGACCGCTGAACATCTACGAGCAGTACTTC. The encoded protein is CASSLRRPLNIYEQYF.

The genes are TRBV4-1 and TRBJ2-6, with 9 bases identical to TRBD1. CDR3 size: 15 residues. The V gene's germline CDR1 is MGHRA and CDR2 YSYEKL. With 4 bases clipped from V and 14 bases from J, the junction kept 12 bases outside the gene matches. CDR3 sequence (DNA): TGCGCCAGCAGCCCGACCGGGACAGGGATCGGGTTCCTGACTTTC. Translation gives CASSPTGTGIGFLTF.

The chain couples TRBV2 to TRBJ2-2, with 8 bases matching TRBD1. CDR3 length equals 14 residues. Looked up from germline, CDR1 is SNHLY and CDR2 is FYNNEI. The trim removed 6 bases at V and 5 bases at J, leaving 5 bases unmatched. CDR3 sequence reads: CASRDRVLTGELFF. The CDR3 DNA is TGTGCCAGCAGGGACAGGGTACTGACCGGGGAGCTGTTTTTT.

The CDR3 bases are TGTGCCAGTAGTAGCCAGGGGGCATCCGGGGAGCTGTTTTTT. Its translation: CASSSQGASGELFF. The V and J genes are TRBV19 and TRBJ2-2, with 8 bases fitting TRBD1. V trimming: 4 bases; J trimming: 6 bases; junction bases outside the gene matches: 4. The CDR3 is 14 amino acids. Looked up from germline, CDR1 is LNHDA and CDR2 is SQIVND (reference sequence).

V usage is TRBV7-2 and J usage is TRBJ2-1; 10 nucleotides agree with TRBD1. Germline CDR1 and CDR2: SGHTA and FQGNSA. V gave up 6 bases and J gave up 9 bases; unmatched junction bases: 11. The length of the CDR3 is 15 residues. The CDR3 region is CASSSRGTGVREQFF. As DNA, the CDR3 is TGTGCCAGCAGTTCTCGCGGGACAGGGGTTCGTGAGCAGTTCTTC.